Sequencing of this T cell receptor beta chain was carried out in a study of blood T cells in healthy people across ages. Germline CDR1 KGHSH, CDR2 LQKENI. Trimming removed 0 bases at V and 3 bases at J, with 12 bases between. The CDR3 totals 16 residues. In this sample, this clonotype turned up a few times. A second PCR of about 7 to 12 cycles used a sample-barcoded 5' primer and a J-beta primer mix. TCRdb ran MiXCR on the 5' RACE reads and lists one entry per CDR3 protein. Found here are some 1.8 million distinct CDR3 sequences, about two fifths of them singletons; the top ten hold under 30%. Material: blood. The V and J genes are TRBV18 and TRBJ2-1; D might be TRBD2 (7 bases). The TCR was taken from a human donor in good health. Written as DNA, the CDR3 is TGTGCCAGCTCACCACCGGGCGGGGGCGGCTACAATGAGCAGTTCTTC. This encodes CASSPPGGGGYNEQFF.